The sequence of this T cell receptor beta chain was determined in a study of OX40 agonist ivuxolimab in advanced cancers. Study background: Treatment of patients was with ivuxolimab, an agonistic anti-OX40 (CD134) antibody. Two patients with cutaneous melanoma and one with hepatocellular carcinoma, three in total, showed partial responses.

Sequenced by immunoSEQ multiplex PCR; TCRdb stores in-frame clones only, minus some. Of tens of thousands of clones in the sample, 84% were seen once. Trimming took 7 bases from V and 0 from J, leaving 9 bases between them. CDR3 length equals 13 residues. Germline CDR1 is LNHDA and CDR2 is SQIVND (reference sequence). In this sample, this clone is medium-sized (0.01 to 0.1%). Source: CD4+ or CD8+ T cells sorted from blood, taken in a trial of the OX40 agonist ivuxolimab. This receptor was identified in an adult with an advanced solid tumor such as melanoma, head and neck, liver or kidney cancer. V gene TRBV19 combines with J gene TRBJ1-1; D gene unclear. The CDR3 loop reads CASIEALNTEAFF. The CDR3 nucleotides are TGTGCCAGTATAGAGGCTTTGAACACTGAAGCTTTCTTT.